A selection of T cell receptor beta chains follows, all from one sample in a study of response to subunit inactivated influenza vaccine. In TCRdb, the RT-PCR reads were re-called with MiXCR into one record per CDR3 protein. Altogether 400,000 to 650,000 distinct CDR3 sequences are present, 6.5% to 8% being singletons, with the ten largest covering roughly 13%. Sequences were derived from PBMCs from blood, sampled about 24 months after vaccination. The origin of the receptors is a man aged 50 to 75 who received an inactivated influenza vaccine. The conserved cysteine and the conserved F or W are not part of the CDR3 here. Each record gives: V gene, CDR3 length, D gene, CDR3 protein. The D gene is left open where the match is weak.

TRBV5-6 14 TRBD2 ASSKGLAMVTDTQY
TRBV7-9 14 TRBD1 ASSLADRDMEAEAF
TRBV10-3 12 TRBD2 AISGLAGTDTQY
TRBV6-5 17 TRBD2 ASSYSGVAGGTHTDTQY
TRBV6-5 14 TRBD1 ASSYSKGAGNQPQH
TRBV12-3/TRBV12-4 13 TRBD2 ASSLIAGTLEEQF
TRBV20-1 12 TRBD1 SAREGAMDEKLF
TRBV7-9 14 - ASSLLTGVAYNEQF
TRBV6-5 11 - ASSYSRATEAF
TRBV2 10 - ASRLAGETQY
TRBV11-2 18 TRBD1 ASRRFWDRKIFSGANVLT
TRBV7-2 15 TRBD2 ASSPVGLGRVSYEQY
TRBV20-1 14 TRBD2 SARDLRTSGYNEQF
TRBV20-1 12 TRBD1 SASRTGGMNEQF
TRBV27 11 - ASSFAGDTEAF
TRBV9 13 - ASSVSGGGEETQY
TRBV5-5 15 - ASSPLGGDSSNQPQH
TRBV5-5 14 TRBD1 ASSLLTGGRTDTQY
TRBV20-1 10 - SAAMTGYEQY
TRBV5-1 14 TRBD1 ASSWTGGTNTGELF
TRBV20-1 13 TRBD2 SARAVAGAPDTQY
TRBV29-1 13 TRBD2 SVEDWGEGRYEQY
TRBV7-2 16 TRBD2 ASSLAPEGRGGPDTQY
TRBV7-9 14 - ASSLGGIVGADTQY
TRBV2 12 - ASSELLVAGELF
TRBV2 16 - ASSEAGRDSPGTYGYT
TRBV7-9 13 TRBD1 ASSPGQATNEKLF